Below are 21 T cell receptor beta chains sequenced from a single sample in a study of cytomegalovirus exposure and HLA in healthy donors. PCR was performed using 60 Vbeta and 13 Jbeta primers. TCRdb's copy holds only in-frame clones and misses some; the assay was immunoSEQ multiplex PCR. Of 90,000 to 120,000 clones detected, approximately 81% appear once; the ten largest clones hold 2% to 2.5%. The material sequenced was PBMCs. These receptors were collected from a young man in good health and CMV-seronegative.

This chain uses TRBV6-1 with TRBJ2-3; D is perhaps TRBD2 (7 bases). The CDR3 loop spans 13 amino acids. The V end was cut by 2 bases, the J end by 10 bases, with 13 bases between. Germline V lookup: CDR1 MNHNS, CDR2 SASEGT. CDR3 region: CASSESGEGSQYF. The CDR3 bases are TGTGCCAGCAGTGAATCAGGGGAGGGTTCGCAGTATTTT.

The chain uses TRBV30 and TRBJ2-1; the D gene is possibly TRBD2 (6 bases). The CDR3 has 16 residues. Germline lookup yields CDR1 GTSNPN and CDR2 SVGIG (reference sequence). The V and J ends lost 0 bases and 4 bases respectively, with 16 bases between them. For the CDR3, the DNA is TGTGCCTGGAGTGTAAGGGAGCGGGTCAATTACAATGAGCAGTTCTTC. Translation gives CAWSVRERVNYNEQFF.

The chain recombines TRBV7-3 with TRBJ2-5; the D gene is possibly TRBD1 (6 bases). Germline CDR1 reads SGHTA; CDR2 reads FQGTGA. Trimming removed 0 bases at V and 4 bases at J, with 9 bases between. The CDR3 is made up of 14 amino acids. In DNA, the CDR3 is TGTGCCAGCAGCTTAACGGGGGCAGCAGAGACCCAGTACTTC. Its translation: CASSLTGAAETQYF.

V and J are TRBV14 and TRBJ1-2; D is perhaps TRBD1 (5 bases). The CDR3 consists of 15 residues. Trimming took 4 bases from V and 6 from J, leaving 18 bases between them. The germline gives CDR1 SGHDN, CDR2 FVKESK. The CDR3 reads CASSPSLAGNDGYTF. DNA for the CDR3: TGTGCCAGCAGCCCATCCTTGGCAGGGAACGATGGCTACACCTTC.

This chain joins TRBV5-4 and TRBJ2-3, with D perhaps TRBD2 (6 bases). This CDR3 is built from 14 residues. Germline CDR1 and CDR2: SGHNT and YYREEE (reference sequence). The ends were cut back, 9 bases at V and 1 base at J, with 15 bases in the middle. The CDR3 spells CATTGVGRTDTQYF. The CDR3 coding sequence is TGTGCCACCACGGGGGTAGGTCGCACAGATACGCAGTATTTT.

The genes are TRBV28 and TRBJ2-2; 7 nucleotides agree with TRBD2. Germline V gene lookup returns CDR1 MDHEN and CDR2 SYDVKM. V shed 7 bases and J 5 bases; nucleotides not matched to a gene: 10. The CDR3 runs to 15 residues. CDR3 sequence: CASKAPIGRTGELFF. DNA for the CDR3: TGTGCCAGCAAGGCCCCTATCGGGAGGACCGGGGAGCTGTTTTTT.

The genes are TRBV7-3 and TRBJ1-6, with D tentatively TRBD1 (5 bases). The CDR3 has 15 residues. V shed 3 bases and J shed 3 bases, with 9 bases lying between them. CDR1 is SGHTA and CDR2 is FQGTGA in the germline V gene. The CDR3 region is CASSLQGSYNSPLHF. The CDR3 DNA sequence: TGTGCCAGCAGCTTGCAGGGAAGCTATAATTCACCCCTCCACTTT.

This clone was seen only a few times. V usage is TRBV5-6 and J usage is TRBJ2-7; tentatively, D is TRBD1 (6 bases). The CDR3 loop spans 12 amino acids. Germline V gene lookup returns CDR1 SGHDT and CDR2 YYEEEE. The V end was cut by 4 bases, the J end by 4 bases, with 9 bases between. The CDR3 region has the DNA TGTGCCAGCAGCCCCGGACAGTACGAGCAGTACTTC. Its protein is CASSPGQYEQYF.

The chain carries TRBV25-1 and TRBJ2-7; D remains unclear. The germline V gene has CDR1 MGHDK and CDR2 SYGVNS. V was shortened by 4 bases and J by 2 bases, with 9 bases between the two germline ends. The CDR3 has 13 amino acids. For the CDR3, the DNA is TGTGCCAGCAGTGTCCCCGTTACCTACGAGCAGTACTTC. Translating it yields CASSVPVTYEQYF.

The chain uses TRBV29-1 and TRBJ1-1; D is undetermined. Germline V CDR1 and CDR2: SQVTM, ANQGSEA. There are 15 residues in the CDR3. The V gene lost 5 bases and the J gene lost 2 bases, with 18 bases spanning the gap. DNA for the CDR3: TGCAGCGTTCGCGGGTCGTTTTGGGAAAACACTGAAGCTTTCTTT. Its protein is CSVRGSFWENTEAFF.

For this clone: This same CDR3 is encoded by further DNA sequences in the sample. The V gene is TRBV6-5, the J gene TRBJ1-1; 7 bases line up with TRBD1. The germline gives CDR1 MNHEY, CDR2 SVGAGI. CDR3 size: 14 residues. The V and J ends lost 0 bases and 5 bases, in that order; junction bases with no gene match: 3. CDR3: CASSYSTGSTEAFF. DNA of the CDR3: TGTGCCAGCAGTTACTCGACAGGGAGTACTGAAGCTTTCTTT.

CDR3 sequence reads: CSVFPLQAGGLRNEQFF. As DNA, the CDR3 is TGCAGCGTTTTCCCCCTTCAAGCGGGAGGGCTGCGCAATGAGCAGTTCTTC. The V gene is TRBV29-1, the J gene TRBJ2-1; 10 nucleotides agree with TRBD2. V was pared by 5 bases and J by 6 bases, with 16 bases of the junction left unmatched. The CDR3 is 17 residues long. Germline loops: CDR1 SQVTM, CDR2 ANQGSEA.

This rearrangement joins TRBV5-1 to TRBJ2-1; TRBD2 agrees at 7 bases. Trimming cost V 3 bases and J 0 bases; bases outside gene matches: 3. The V gene's germline CDR1 is SGHRS and CDR2 YFSETQ. The CDR3 loop spans 15 amino acids. The CDR3 loop is CASSYTGGSYNEQFF. In nucleotides, the CDR3 is TGCGCCAGCAGCTATACGGGGGGCTCCTACAATGAGCAGTTCTTC.

The chain links TRBV5-5 to TRBJ2-1; D call uncertain. The germline V and J ends were trimmed by 4 bases and 4 bases, with 3 bases remaining between them. Germline CDR1 reads SGHKS; CDR2 reads YYEKEE (reference sequence). The CDR3 sequence is 11 residues long. The CDR3 loop reads CASSLYNEQFF. The CDR3 DNA reads as TGTGCCAGCAGCCTTTACAATGAGCAGTTCTTC. The full variable domain, with the rest looked up from reference TRBV5-5 and TRBJ2-1, is DAGVTQSPTHLIKTRGQQVTLRCSPISGHKSVSWYQQVLGQGPQFIFQYYEKEERGRGNFPDRFSARQFPNYSSELNVNALLLGDSALYLCASSLYNEQFFGPGTRLTVL.

The rearrangement links TRBV6-5 to TRBJ2-3; D might be TRBD2 (5 bases). The CDR3 consists of 15 residues. Germline V gene data show CDR1 as MNHEY and CDR2 as SVGAGI. V gave up 2 bases and J gave up 2 bases, with 11 bases separating them. CDR3 coding DNA: TGTGCCAGCAGTTACACGCGGGTAAACACAGATACGCAGTATTTT. It codes for CASSYTRVNTDTQYF.

The genes are TRBV2 and TRBJ1-2, with 7 bases that match TRBD1. V shed 7 bases and J 7 bases; nucleotides not matched to a gene: 15. Germline V gene sequence: CDR1 SNHLY, CDR2 FYNNEI. The CDR3 totals 15 residues. The CDR3 sequence: CASTTYPDRAGGYTF. The CDR3 DNA follows: TGTGCCAGCACCACTTACCCAGACAGGGCCGGTGGCTACACCTTC. The whole variable domain, filled in from reference TRBV2 and TRBJ1-2, reads EPEVTQTPSHQVTQMGQEVILRCVPISNHLYFYWYRQILGQKVEFLVSFYNNEISEKSEIFDDQFSVERPDGSNFTLKIRSTKLEDSAMYFCASTTYPDRAGGYTFGSGTRLTVV.

The gene calls are TRBV19 and TRBJ1-4; D not certain. The CDR3 is 14 residues long. Germline assignment: CDR1 LNHDA and CDR2 SQIVND (reference sequence). Trimming removed 3 bases from V and 0 bases from J, with 5 bases in between. CDR3 DNA: TGTGCCAGTAGTATCCGTGCAACTAATGAAAAACTGTTTTTT. It yields the protein CASSIRATNEKLFF.

V and J are TRBV4-1 and TRBJ1-4, with D possibly TRBD1 on 5 matching bases. The CDR3 is 16 residues long. V gave up 0 bases and J gave up 0 bases, with 8 bases separating them. The V gene's germline CDR1 is MGHRA and CDR2 YSYEKL. The CDR3 here is CASSQETRATNEKLFF. In nucleotides, the CDR3 is TGCGCCAGCAGCCAAGAGACCAGGGCAACTAATGAAAAACTGTTTTTT.

V is TRBV29-1 and J is TRBJ2-7, with TRBD1 matching over 8 bases. Trimming took 5 bases from V and 3 from J; bases not matched to a gene: 6. This CDR3 contains 13 residues. Germline CDR1 is SQVTM and CDR2 is ANQGSEA. CDR3 in DNA: TGCAGCGTTTTGGACAGGGATCACTACGAGCAGTACTTC. Encoded protein: CSVLDRDHYEQYF.

The V call is TRBV27, the J call TRBJ2-7; the D gene is possibly TRBD2 (5 bases). The V end was cut by 6 bases, the J end by 2 bases, with 17 bases between. Germline V gene lookup returns CDR1 MNHEY and CDR2 SMNVEV (reference sequence). The length of the CDR3 is 15 residues. The CDR3 spells CASSPARTGTYEQYF. DNA of the CDR3: TGTGCCAGCAGCCCAGCCCGGACGGGGACCTACGAGCAGTACTTC.

The genes are TRBV23-1 and TRBJ2-7; D is unclear. TRBV23-1 is placed among ORFs of uncertain function. The CDR3 is 13 residues long. V was trimmed by 0 bases and J by 2 bases, leaving 5 bases between them. CDR3 amino acids: CASSQSAPYEQYF. The CDR3 DNA sequence: TGCGCCAGCAGTCAATCGGCCCCCTACGAGCAGTACTTC.